What follows are 5 T cell receptor beta chains derived from one specimen sequenced in a study of identical twins. TCRdb re-called the 5' RACE reads through MiXCR, storing one row per CDR3 protein. The sample has under 350,000 distinct CDR3 sequences; 7.5% to 9.5% are singletons. The same sample was also studied in work on yellow fever vaccine responses in identical twins.

The sequenced sample consisted of CD8+ T cells sorted from blood. These receptors originate from a woman aged 18 to 35 in good health.

This clonotype was picked up many times. The V gene is TRBV6-4, the J gene TRBJ2-2; 7 bases align to TRBD1. This CDR3 region has 15 residues. Losses at the gene ends were 2 bases for V and 5 bases for J; bases not matched to a gene: 5. The germline V gene has CDR1 MRHNA and CDR2 SNTAGT. CDR3 protein: CASSDGTVSTGELFF. The CDR3, as DNA: TGTGCCAGCAGTGACGGGACAGTCAGTACCGGGGAGCTGTTTTTT.

The table lists this clonotype with a count of one. The rearrangement links TRBV10-3 to TRBJ2-7, with D uncertain. This CDR3 has 14 residues. Germline loops: CDR1 ENHRY, CDR2 SYGVKD. Trimming pared 4 bases from V and 1 base from J, leaving 11 bases between. The CDR3 is CAISAPLRSYEQYF. CDR3 DNA sequence: TGTGCCATCAGTGCCCCGCTTAGATCCTACGAGCAGTACTTC.

The gene calls are TRBV20-1 and TRBJ2-7; 9 nucleotides agree with TRBD1. V gave up 6 bases and J gave up 5 bases; unmatched junction bases: 5. CDR3 length equals 12 residues. CDR1 DFQATT and CDR2 SNEGSKA come from the germline V gene (reference sequence). The CDR3 protein is CSASGTGNEQYF. CDR3 nucleotides: TGCAGTGCCTCCGGGACAGGGAACGAGCAGTACTTC.

The chain links TRBV29-1 to TRBJ2-1, with TRBD2 matching 9 bases. Germline-derived CDR1 and CDR2 are SQVTM and ANQGSEA. The CDR3 has 12 amino acids. V lost 5 bases, J lost 7 bases, and 3 bases stayed unmatched. The DNA of the CDR3 is TGCAGCGTTCATACTAGCGGGAATGAGCAGTTCTTC. It yields the protein CSVHTSGNEQFF.

This clonotype was seen repeatedly, ten times or more. The chain links TRBV5-1 to TRBJ2-5; D is unclear. This CDR3 is built from 11 residues. Trimming left V 2 bases short and J 1 base short, with 0 bases between. Looked up from germline, CDR1 is SGHRS and CDR2 is YFSETQ. As DNA, the CDR3 is TGCGCCAGCAGCTTCCAAGAGACCCAGTACTTC. Protein: CASSFQETQYF.